The TCR beta chain under discussion was sequenced for a study of T cell repertoires in cytomegalovirus infection. TCRdb redid the calling of the reads with MiXCR, one entry per CDR3 protein. This sample yields fewer than 350,000 distinct CDR3 sequences, of which more than 8% are seen a single time; 4.3% belongs to the top ten. V gave up 3 bases and J gave up 5 bases; unmatched junction bases: 10. The CDR3 extends over 16 amino acids. Germline assignment: CDR1 DFQATT and CDR2 SNEGSKA (reference sequence). In this sample, this clonotype turned up a few times. The sample was PBMCs. This receptor was identified in a human donor in good health (CMV status not recorded). Some clones in this sample may be carry-over from other donors' samples. This chain uses TRBV20-1 with TRBJ2-3; the match to TRBD2 covers 11 bases. The CDR3 bases are TGCAGTGCTAGGGTTAAACTAGCGGGAGTAGGAGATACGCAGTATTTT. Its translation: CSARVKLAGVGDTQYF.